A single TCR beta chain is shown here with its context. This entry is derived from a study of blood T cell repertoires in COVID-19. Original methodology: Cell counts per sample came from amplifying reference gene primers. Repertoires were generated with immunoSEQ multiplex PCR, while TCRdb's copy carries only in-frame clones and drops some. From that table come the V and J calls and clone size; the DNA was used to work out D and trimming. The sample carries around 330,000 clones, 85% recorded once. The CDR3 runs to 16 residues. Trimming took 2 bases from V and 0 from J; bases not matched to a gene: 5. CDR1 and CDR2 from the germline V gene are SGDLS and YYNGEE. Participants were aged about 18 to 89 years, lived in under 30 US areas, and enrolled virtually. Someone with COVID-19 had been met by exposed participants within 2 weeks before study entry.

This receptor was taken from a woman aged 30 to 39 who had been exposed to COVID-19. Material for sequencing was PBMCs or T cells enriched from blood (not recorded which). The gene calls are TRBV9 and TRBJ2-3; 8 bases align to TRBD2. The DNA of the CDR3 is TGTGCCAGCAGCGTCGGGGGGGGACCCAGCACAGATACGCAGTATTTT. Its translation: CASSVGGGPSTDTQYF. The full variable domain, its missing parts supplied by reference TRBV9 and TRBJ2-3, is DSGVTQTPKHLITATGQRVTLRCSPRSGDLSVYWYQQSLDQGLQFLIQYYNGEERAKGNILERFSAQQFPDLHSELNLSSLELGDSALYFCASSVGGGPSTDTQYFGPGTRLTVL.